This record concerns one T cell receptor (beta chain) sequence. This clonotype was found many times. This clone's antigen is unknown. No much larger clonotype is one base removed from it; base qualities were not supplied. This sample stems from a study of Graves' ophthalmopathy and Graves' hyperthyroidism (dated by TCRdb to 2016 to 2018). General notes on the study: Peripheral blood samples were taken at the time of initial diagnosis, before any treatment was given. To tell Graves' ophthalmopathy apart from Graves' hyperthyroidism, and to predict which patients would progress to ophthalmopathy, the study relied on TCR beta repertoire signatures. To explore V-J signatures that separate ophthalmopathy from hyperthyroidism, a discovery set of about 96 patients was enrolled, consisting of 40 to 45 with ophthalmopathy and 55 to 65 with stable hyperthyroidism. An independent validation cohort was composed of some 19 hyperthyroidism patients and around 16 patients who later progressed from hyperthyroidism to ophthalmopathy. T-cell repertoires of thyroid tissue and blood were compared in 5 or 6 hyperthyroidism patients. Following sample collection, hyperthyroidism patients were given methimazole at a starting dose of 30 mg daily, and ophthalmopathy patients were given high-dose intravenous methylprednisolone. In total, 135 blood samples were TCR-sequenced: 43 ophthalmopathy, under 80 hyperthyroidism and roughly 17 hyperthyroidism-to-ophthalmopathy patients.

For repertoire sequencing, TCR beta CDR3 regions were amplified from RNA transcripts. The first round of RT-PCR was done with HTBI primers and the Qiagen OneStep RT-PCR kit, and was followed by a second round of multiplex PCR, then size selection and purification. Sequencing of the libraries was carried out on an Illumina HiSeq2000 in paired-end mode with 100 bp reads. In the paper's pipeline: SOAPnuke was used for read processing, and reads with adapters, uncalled bases, a mean Phred below 15, or no exact constant-primer or identifier match were discarded. High-quality paired reads were merged with COPE v1.2.5. Each unique nucleotide sequence was defined as a clonotype, and clonotypes were aligned to IMGT TRB V, D and J references with MiTCR v1.1. Only V-J combinations with frequency above 0.0001 were analysed, covering more than 99% of repertoires. For each V-J combination, a TCR clonal expansion and chaos score was defined as the ratio of F50 clonal expansion to chaos observed in the TCRdist matrix. Features were reduced by Welch's t-statistics and random forest to over ten V-J combinations, which fed a naive Bayes classifier. The Morisita-Horn index was used to measure how similar the thyroid and blood repertoires were. Starting from the raw public reads, TCRdb applied fastp trimming at Q25, assembled clones with MiXCR and retained in-frame beta chains. Rows with a matching CDR3 protein are joined into one entry that keeps the most common DNA and genes. The V and J calls were determined by TCRdb, not by the authors. The sample table contains more than 300,000 distinct CDR3 sequences; only one count was recorded for about a sixth of them. The top ten clones comprise 2% to 2.5% of the sample.

In the germline V gene, CDR1 corresponds to SQVTM and CDR2 to ANQGSEA. The cysteine opens and the phenylalanine closes a CDR3 of 16 amino acids. The only DNA kept is the CDR3, 48 bases in frame from the first base. Trimming removed 4 bases from V and 3 bases from J; the gene matches leave 8 bases unexplained. Hyperthyroidism was defined as stable when no progression to ophthalmopathy occurred within 18 months of follow-up. Hyperthyroidism patients were newly diagnosed, with disease duration under 2 months, and aged 18 to 65 years. Patients were excluded if they had other autoimmune diseases, uncontrolled infections, pregnancy or lactation. Clinical symptoms, serum thyroxine, TRAb, thyroid ultrasound and orbital computed tomography formed the basis of the diagnosis. Ficoll-Paque density gradient centrifugation was used to isolate PBMCs from about 10 ml of fresh peripheral blood. Trizol reagent was used to extract the total RNA, and its quality was then checked on an Agilent 2100 Bioanalyzer.

The study at large found these results: In validation, the model predicted ophthalmopathy progression with less than 71% sensitivity and roughly 72% specificity; fewer than 15 predicted patients were CT-confirmed with GO in a median of approximately six months. Most of the expanded thyroid clonotypes with a frequency above 0.001 were also detected in blood, and it was suggested that the thyroid immune response may be reflected by blood repertoires. No statistical method was used to set the sample size in advance, and the investigators knew which group each participant was assigned to. In cross-validation, the 13-signature model distinguished ophthalmopathy from stable hyperthyroidism with 85% to 90% sensitivity and around 81% specificity, and in the test set the corresponding values were roughly 80% and 76%.

This sequence was found in an adult woman with stable Graves' hyperthyroidism. The rearrangement combines TRBV29-1 with TRBJ2-5; 13 central bases correspond to TRBD2. Sequenced input: peripheral blood. The DNA sequence is as follows: TGCAGCGTTGCGCCCGGACTAGCGGGAGCTGAAGAGACCCAGTACTTC. Protein translation: CSVAPGLAGAEETQYF.